One sample yielded the 25 T cell receptor beta chains listed below, sequenced in a study of blood T cell repertoires in COVID-19. Some clones are missing from TCRdb's copy, which holds only in-frame ones; the method was immunoSEQ multiplex PCR. The sample holds approximately 310,000 clones, 85% seen once. Sequenced input: PBMCs or T cells enriched from blood (not recorded which). The receptors stem from a woman in her 30s who had been exposed to COVID-19.

The V gene is TRBV2, the J gene TRBJ2-3, with D perhaps matching TRBD1 (5 bases). Germline V gene lookup returns CDR1 SNHLY and CDR2 FYNNEI. This CDR3 is built from 13 residues. V lost 7 bases, J lost 0 bases, and 8 bases lay in between. The DNA for the CDR3 is TGTGCCAGCAAACAGGACAGCACAGATACGCAGTATTTT. Residues: CASKQDSTDTQYF.

V gene TRBV28 combines with J gene TRBJ1-2, with TRBD1 matching over 7 bases. The V segment lost 5 bases and the J segment 12 bases; nucleotides outside the gene matches: 9. This CDR3 is 12 amino acids long. Germline CDR1 is MDHEN and CDR2 is SYDVKM. The CDR3 region is CASSTQGWGNTF. For the CDR3, the DNA is TGTGCCAGCAGTACACAGGGGTGGGGGAACACCTTC.

Concerning this clone itself: Mismatch with germline at one junction end may stem from a read error. This sequence joins TRBV2 and TRBJ1-2; D gene uncertain. The V gene's germline CDR1 is SNHLY and CDR2 FYNNEI. The CDR3 has 13 residues. Here the CDR3 DNA reads TGTGCCACCAGTGGAGAGGAAGGCTATGGCTACACCTTC. The encoded protein is CATSGEEGYGYTF. Combining the CDR3 with reference TRBV2 and TRBJ1-2 gives the whole variable domain EPEVTQTPSHQVTQMGQEVILRCVPISNHLYFYWYRQILGQKVEFLVSFYNNEISEKSEIFDDQFSVERPDGSNFTLKIRSTKLEDSAMYFCATSGEEGYGYTFGSGTRLTVV.

This clone has more than one count but fewer than ten. The chain recombines TRBV4-1 with TRBJ2-2, with 7 bases aligning to TRBD1. J was trimmed by 6 bases and V by 2 bases; bases with no gene match: 12. There are 17 residues in the CDR3. Germline loops: CDR1 MGHRA, CDR2 YSYEKL. The CDR3 here is CASSQRPGTASAGELFF. The CDR3 region has the DNA TGCGCCAGCAGCCAACGTCCCGGGACAGCATCGGCCGGGGAGCTGTTTTTT.

The chain is built from TRBV29-1 and TRBJ1-2, with 7 bases identical to TRBD1. V lost 4 bases to trimming and J lost 4 bases; unmatched junction nucleotides: 3. Germline lookup yields CDR1 SQVTM and CDR2 ANQGSEA. This CDR3 is 12 amino acids long. The DNA of the CDR3 is TGCAGCGTTGGGGACAGATTCTATGGCTACACCTTC. Translating gives CSVGDRFYGYTF.

In its sample, this clone was seen a few times. CDR3 DNA: TGTGCCAGCAGCTCTATAGGGACTAGCGGGAGAAGGATGGGCACAGATACGCAGTATTTT. It specifies CASSSIGTSGRRMGTDTQYF. The chain employs TRBV7-3 and TRBJ2-3, with 14 positions matching TRBD2. V lost 4 bases, J lost 1 base, and 13 bases stayed unmatched. CDR1 SGHTA and CDR2 FQGTGA come from the germline V gene. The CDR3 length is 20 residues.

The chain recombines TRBV16 with TRBJ1-5; TRBD1 is a possible D gene (5 bases). The CDR3 contains 16 residues. V was trimmed by 0 bases and J by 2 bases, leaving 11 bases between them. From germline, CDR1 is KGHSY and CDR2 FQNENV. This CDR3 reads CASSQSGGGGNQPQHF. The CDR3 DNA follows: TGTGCCAGCAGCCAATCGGGGGGAGGAGGCAATCAGCCCCAGCATTTT.

This clone was observed a handful of times. The genes are TRBV5-1 and TRBJ2-7, with D possibly TRBD2 on 5 matching bases. The germline V gene has CDR1 SGHRS and CDR2 YFSETQ. The length of the CDR3 is 15 residues. The V and J ends lost 4 bases and 4 bases respectively, with 18 bases between them. This CDR3 reads CASSPEAASTYEQYF. CDR3 DNA sequence: TGCGCCAGCAGCCCGGAGGCTGCTTCGACTTACGAGCAGTACTTC.

CDR3 in DNA: TGTGCCAGCAGCGCGCCCCCGGGACAGATATACAATGAGCAGTTCTTC. Translation: CASSAPPGQIYNEQFF. This chain uses TRBV28 with TRBJ2-1; 7 bases match TRBD1. The CDR3 spans 16 residues. Per germline, CDR1 MDHEN and CDR2 SYDVKM. V dropped 6 bases and J dropped 4; count of bases not matched to a gene: 12.

This clone was seen more than once but under ten times. The rearrangement joins TRBV18 to TRBJ1-1; 7 bases agree with TRBD1. Germline values: CDR1 KGHSH, CDR2 LQKENI. CDR3 length equals 15 residues. Trimming removed 2 bases from V and 5 bases from J; junction bases left unmatched: 8. The CDR3 reads CASSPSYQGETEAFF. In DNA, the CDR3 is TGTGCCAGCTCACCATCCTACCAGGGGGAAACTGAAGCTTTCTTT.

This chain connects TRBV6-1 to TRBJ2-1, with TRBD2 matching over 10 bases. The CDR3 covers 16 residues. CDR1 MNHNS and CDR2 SASEGT come from the germline V gene. V lost 3 bases, J lost 10 bases, and 12 bases stayed unmatched. The CDR3 loop reads CASSEFSLAGNGEQFF. The CDR3 DNA follows: TGTGCCAGCAGTGAGTTTTCACTAGCGGGGAATGGCGAGCAGTTCTTC.

The CDR3 DNA follows: TGTGCCAGCAGCCCCGACAGATCCAGCTCCTACAATGAGCAGTTCTTC. Amino acids: CASSPDRSSSYNEQFF. The genes are TRBV7-3 and TRBJ2-1; tentatively, D is TRBD1 (5 bases). CDR1 is SGHTA, CDR2 FQGTGA, per germline. This CDR3 contains 16 residues. V was clipped by 5 bases and J by 0 bases, with 14 bases between them. The variable domain in full, completed from reference TRBV7-3 and TRBJ2-1, reads GAGVSQTPSNKVTEKGKYVELRCDPISGHTALYWYRQSLGQGPEFLIYFQGTGAADDSGLPNDRFFAVRPEGSVSTLKIQRTERGDSAVYLCASSPDRSSSYNEQFFGPGTRLTVL.

The chain has TRBV7-3 and TRBJ2-1; no definite D call. From germline, CDR1 is SGHTA and CDR2 FQGTGA. The CDR3 has 9 amino acids. The V end lost 7 bases, the J end lost 9 bases, and 4 bases lay between the germline ends. In nucleotides, the CDR3 is TGTGCCAGCAACAGTGAGCAGTTCTTC. This gives the protein CASNSEQFF.

The chain employs TRBV9 and TRBJ1-2, with 7 bases identical to TRBD1. The CDR3 extends over 15 amino acids. Germline V lookup: CDR1 SGDLS, CDR2 YYNGEE. After removal of 3 bases from V and 7 bases from J, the junction contained 12 bases not matched to a gene. The CDR3, as DNA: TGTGCCAGCAGCGCAGAGGCCAGGGGGGAGGTTGGCTACACCTTC. It yields the protein CASSAEARGEVGYTF.

The chain is built from TRBV7-6 and TRBJ2-2, with TRBD1 as a possible D gene (6 bases). The CDR3 has 15 residues. V was shortened by 5 bases and J by 2 bases, with 12 bases between the two germline ends. From germline, CDR1 is SGHVS and CDR2 FNYEAQ. The CDR3 region is CASSPNRVNTGELFF. The CDR3 nucleotides read TGTGCCAGCAGCCCCAACAGGGTAAACACCGGGGAGCTGTTTTTT.

The V call is TRBV7-9, the J call TRBJ2-5; D is ambiguous. The CDR3 runs to 12 residues. CDR1 SEHNR and CDR2 FQNEAQ come from the germline V gene (reference sequence). Trimming left V 1 base short and J 3 bases short, with 3 bases between. For the CDR3, the DNA is TGTGCCAGCAGCTTAGTAGAAGAGACCCAGTACTTC. Translated: CASSLVEETQYF.

DNA for the CDR3: TGTGCCAGCAGTTTAGACAGGGTTACCACAGATACGCAGTATTTT. Translation: CASSLDRVTTDTQYF. The V gene is TRBV27, the J gene TRBJ2-3, with 7 bases fitting TRBD1. The CDR3 extends over 15 amino acids. The ends lost 2 bases at V and 2 bases at J; junction bases unmatched: 4. Germline V gene lookup returns CDR1 MNHEY and CDR2 SMNVEV (reference sequence).

The rearrangement links TRBV3-1 (or the pseudogene TRBV3-2) to TRBJ2-1, with D maybe TRBD2 (6 bases). Germline CDR1 is LGHDT and CDR2 is YNNKEL (reference sequence). V was cut by 1 base and J by 1 base, with 8 bases left in between. This CDR3 region has 15 residues. The CDR3 bases are TGTGCCAGCAGCCAAGTCGGGGGTTCCTACAATGAGCAGTTCTTC. It translates to CASSQVGGSYNEQFF.

CDR3 nucleotides: TGTGCCAGCAGCCAAGATCGGACTACTGAGCAGTTCTTC. Residues: CASSQDRTTEQFF. This chain joins TRBV3-1 (or the pseudogene TRBV3-2) and TRBJ2-1; maybe TRBD2 (6 bases). Trimming removed 0 bases from V and 9 bases from J, with 9 bases in between. Germline V gene lookup returns CDR1 LGHDT and CDR2 YNNKEL (reference sequence). The CDR3 covers 13 residues.

This clone has a handful of counts. The rearrangement links TRBV28 to TRBJ1-5; 10 bases are a match to TRBD1. CDR1 is MDHEN and CDR2 is SYDVKM in the germline V gene. This CDR3 region has 17 residues. The V segment lost 7 bases and the J segment 3 bases; nucleotides outside the gene matches: 12. As DNA, the CDR3 is TGTGCCAGCACCTTCCCGGGGACAGGGGTTCTCAATCAGCCCCAGCATTTT. Residues: CASTFPGTGVLNQPQHF.

This clone was seen once. V usage is TRBV4-1 and J usage is TRBJ2-7; 8 bases agree with TRBD1. The CDR3 covers 14 residues. V was pared by 0 bases and J by 6 bases, with 4 bases of the junction left unmatched. Germline V gene lookup returns CDR1 MGHRA and CDR2 YSYEKL. The CDR3 sequence: CASSQEDRAGEQYF. DNA of the CDR3: TGCGCCAGCAGCCAAGAGGACAGGGCAGGCGAGCAGTACTTC.

The chain joins TRBV9 to TRBJ2-1; 15 nucleotides agree with TRBD2. This CDR3 comprises 16 residues. CDR1 and CDR2 from the germline V gene are SGDLS and YYNGEE. With 0 bases clipped from V and 6 bases from J, the junction kept 1 base outside the gene matches. CDR3 sequence reads: CASSVAGLAGGNEQFF. The CDR3 DNA follows: TGTGCCAGCAGCGTAGCGGGACTAGCGGGAGGCAATGAGCAGTTCTTC. The complete variable domain, with remaining parts taken from reference TRBV9 and TRBJ2-1, reads DSGVTQTPKHLITATGQRVTLRCSPRSGDLSVYWYQQSLDQGLQFLIQYYNGEERAKGNILERFSAQQFPDLHSELNLSSLELGDSALYFCASSVAGLAGGNEQFFGPGTRLTVL.

This chain links TRBV6-5 with TRBJ2-2; tentatively, D is TRBD2 (6 bases). CDR3 size: 16 residues. Trimming stripped 4 bases from V and 0 bases from J, with 12 bases between. Germline CDR1 is MNHEY and CDR2 is SVGAGI. CDR3 nucleotides: TGTGCCAGCAGTTTACGCAGCGGGTCGAACACCGGGGAGCTGTTTTTT. This encodes CASSLRSGSNTGELFF.

The chain combines TRBV2 with TRBJ1-2, with TRBD1 identical over 7 bases. Germline assignment: CDR1 SNHLY and CDR2 FYNNEI. The ends lost 9 bases at V and 4 bases at J; junction bases unmatched: 2. This CDR3 comprises 11 residues. The CDR3 reads CASRQGYGYTF. The DNA of the CDR3 is TGTGCCAGTAGACAGGGCTATGGCTACACCTTC.

The chain has TRBV4-1 and TRBJ2-4; no reliable D call. The CDR3 has 17 residues. The V gene's germline CDR1 is MGHRA and CDR2 YSYEKL. V was shortened by 4 bases and J by 0 bases, with 16 bases between the two germline ends. CDR3 nucleotides: TGCGCCAGCAGCCTAGAACCCGAGCGTCTAGCCAAAAACATTCAGTACTTC. Its protein product is CASSLEPERLAKNIQYF.